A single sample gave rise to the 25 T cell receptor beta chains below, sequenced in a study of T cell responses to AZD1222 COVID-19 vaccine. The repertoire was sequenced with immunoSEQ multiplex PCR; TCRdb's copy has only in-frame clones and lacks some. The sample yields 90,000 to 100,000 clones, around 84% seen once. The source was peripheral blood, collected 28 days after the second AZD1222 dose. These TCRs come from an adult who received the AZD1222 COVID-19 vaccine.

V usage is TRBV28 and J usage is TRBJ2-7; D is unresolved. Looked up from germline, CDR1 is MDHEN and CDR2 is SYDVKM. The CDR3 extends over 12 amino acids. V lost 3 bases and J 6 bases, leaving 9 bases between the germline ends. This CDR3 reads CASSFLGSEQYF. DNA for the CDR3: TGTGCCAGCAGTTTCTTGGGATCCGAGCAGTACTTC.

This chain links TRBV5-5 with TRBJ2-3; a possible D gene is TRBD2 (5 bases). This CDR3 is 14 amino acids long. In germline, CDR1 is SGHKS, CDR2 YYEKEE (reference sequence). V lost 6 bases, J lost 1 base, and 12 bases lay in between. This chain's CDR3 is CASTSFSGTDTQYF. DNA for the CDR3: TGTGCCAGCACCTCCTTTAGCGGCACAGATACGCAGTATTTT.

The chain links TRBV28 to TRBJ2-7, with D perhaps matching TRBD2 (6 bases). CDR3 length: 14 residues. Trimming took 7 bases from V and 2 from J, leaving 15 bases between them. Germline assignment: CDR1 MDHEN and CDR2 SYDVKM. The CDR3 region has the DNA TGTGCCAGCAATGCCCCGGGACTGACCTACGAGCAGTACTTC. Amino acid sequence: CASNAPGLTYEQYF. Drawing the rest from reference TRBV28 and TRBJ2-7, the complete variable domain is DVKVTQSSRYLVKRTGEKVFLECVQDMDHENMFWYRQDPGLGLRLIYFSYDVKMKEKGDIPEGYSVSREKKERFSLILESASTNQTSMYLCASNAPGLTYEQYFGPGTRLTVT.

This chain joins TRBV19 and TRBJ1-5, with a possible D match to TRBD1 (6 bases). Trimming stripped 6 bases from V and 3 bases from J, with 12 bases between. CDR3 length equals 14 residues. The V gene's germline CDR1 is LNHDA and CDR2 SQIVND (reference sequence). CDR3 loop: CASRGAGANQPQHF. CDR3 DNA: TGTGCCAGTAGGGGCGCAGGGGCCAATCAGCCCCAGCATTTT.

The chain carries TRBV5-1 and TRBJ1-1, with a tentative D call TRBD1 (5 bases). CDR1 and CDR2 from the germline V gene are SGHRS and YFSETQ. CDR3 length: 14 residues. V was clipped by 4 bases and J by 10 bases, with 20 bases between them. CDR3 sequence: CASSPGTAPGGAFF. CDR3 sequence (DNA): TGCGCCAGCAGCCCCGGGACGGCTCCCGGGGGAGCTTTCTTT.

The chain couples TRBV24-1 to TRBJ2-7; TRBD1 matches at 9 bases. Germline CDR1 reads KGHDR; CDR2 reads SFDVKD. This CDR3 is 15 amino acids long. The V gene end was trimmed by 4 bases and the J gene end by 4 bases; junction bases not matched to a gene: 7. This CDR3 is CATSEGTGPFYEQYF. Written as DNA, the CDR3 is TGTGCCACCAGTGAAGGGACAGGGCCTTTTTACGAGCAGTACTTC.

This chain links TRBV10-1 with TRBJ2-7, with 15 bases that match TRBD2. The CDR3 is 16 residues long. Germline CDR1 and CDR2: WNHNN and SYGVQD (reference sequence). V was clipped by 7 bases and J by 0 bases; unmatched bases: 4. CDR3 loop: CASKGTSGGPSYEQYF. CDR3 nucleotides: TGCGCCAGCAAAGGGACTAGCGGGGGGCCCTCCTACGAGCAGTACTTC.

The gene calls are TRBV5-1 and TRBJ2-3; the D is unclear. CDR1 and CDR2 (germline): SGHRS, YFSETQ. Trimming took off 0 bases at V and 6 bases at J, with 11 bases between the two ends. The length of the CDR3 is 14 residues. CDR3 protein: CASSLGGRSDTQYF. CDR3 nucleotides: TGCGCCAGCAGCTTGGGAGGCAGGTCCGATACGCAGTATTTT.

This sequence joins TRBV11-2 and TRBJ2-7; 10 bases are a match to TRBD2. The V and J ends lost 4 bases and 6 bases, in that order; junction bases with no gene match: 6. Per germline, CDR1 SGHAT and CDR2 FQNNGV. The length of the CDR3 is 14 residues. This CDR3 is CASSSLAGAGEQYF. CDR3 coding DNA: TGTGCCAGCAGCTCCCTAGCGGGAGCTGGCGAGCAGTACTTC.

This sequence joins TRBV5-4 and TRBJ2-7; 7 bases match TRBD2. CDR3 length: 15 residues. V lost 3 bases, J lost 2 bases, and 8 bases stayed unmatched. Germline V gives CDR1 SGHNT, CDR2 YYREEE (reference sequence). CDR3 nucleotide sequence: TGTGCCAGCAGCTCGGGGGGAGCGGTCCCCTACGAGCAGTACTTC. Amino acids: CASSSGGAVPYEQYF.

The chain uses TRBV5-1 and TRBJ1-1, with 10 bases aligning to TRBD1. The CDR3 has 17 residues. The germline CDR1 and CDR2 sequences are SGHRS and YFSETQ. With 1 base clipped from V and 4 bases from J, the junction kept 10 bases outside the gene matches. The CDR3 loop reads CASSLRGTGARGTEAFF. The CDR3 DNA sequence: TGCGCCAGCAGCTTGAGGGGGACAGGGGCTAGGGGCACTGAAGCTTTCTTT.

The CDR3 here is CASSLKYQGQGGSYNEQFF. The CDR3 nucleotides read TGTGCCAGCAGCTTAAAATATCAAGGACAGGGGGGTTCCTACAATGAGCAGTTCTTC. The chain couples TRBV7-8 to TRBJ2-1, with 10 bases aligning to TRBD1. Germline trimming cut 2 bases from V and 1 base from J; bases unmatched to any gene: 11. The CDR3 sequence is 19 residues long. The germline V gene has CDR1 SGHVS and CDR2 FQNEAQ.

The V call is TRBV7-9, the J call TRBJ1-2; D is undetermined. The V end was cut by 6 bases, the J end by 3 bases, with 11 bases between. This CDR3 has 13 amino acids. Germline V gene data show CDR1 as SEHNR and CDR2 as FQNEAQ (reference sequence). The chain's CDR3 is CASRSDRDYGYTF. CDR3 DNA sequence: TGTGCCAGCAGGTCGGACCGGGACTATGGCTACACCTTC. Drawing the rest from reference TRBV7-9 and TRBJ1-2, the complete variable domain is DTGVSQNPRHKITKRGQNVTFRCDPISEHNRLYWYRQTLGQGPEFLTYFQNEAQLEKSRLLSDRFSAERPKGSFSTLEIQRTEQGDSAMYLCASRSDRDYGYTFGSGTRLTVV.

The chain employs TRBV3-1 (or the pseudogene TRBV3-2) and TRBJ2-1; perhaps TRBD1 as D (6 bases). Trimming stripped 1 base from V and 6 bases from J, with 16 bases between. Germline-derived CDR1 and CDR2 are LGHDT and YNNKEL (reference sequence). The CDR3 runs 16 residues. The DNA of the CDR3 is TGTGCCAGCAGCCAAGTGGCCTTAGGGACATCCAATGAGCAGTTCTTC. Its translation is CASSQVALGTSNEQFF.

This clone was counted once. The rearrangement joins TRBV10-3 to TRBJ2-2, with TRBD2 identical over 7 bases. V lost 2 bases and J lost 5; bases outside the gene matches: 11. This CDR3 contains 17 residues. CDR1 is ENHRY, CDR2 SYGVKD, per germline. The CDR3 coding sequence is TGTGCCATCAGTGAGACTCCCTTGGGGGGGTCAACCGGGGAGCTGTTTTTT. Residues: CAISETPLGGSTGELFF.

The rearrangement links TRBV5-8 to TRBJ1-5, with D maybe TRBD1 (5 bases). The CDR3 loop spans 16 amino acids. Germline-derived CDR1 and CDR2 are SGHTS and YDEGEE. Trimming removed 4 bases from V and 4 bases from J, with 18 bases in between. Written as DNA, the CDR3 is TGTGCCAGCAGCCCAACGAGGGGCGGGAGAAATCAGCCCCAGCATTTT. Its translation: CASSPTRGGRNQPQHF.

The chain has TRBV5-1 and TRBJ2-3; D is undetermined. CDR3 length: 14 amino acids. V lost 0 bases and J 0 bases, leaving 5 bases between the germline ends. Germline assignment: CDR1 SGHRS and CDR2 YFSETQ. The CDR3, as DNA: TGCGCCAGCAGCTTGGCGGCTAGCACAGATACGCAGTATTTT. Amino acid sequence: CASSLAASTDTQYF.

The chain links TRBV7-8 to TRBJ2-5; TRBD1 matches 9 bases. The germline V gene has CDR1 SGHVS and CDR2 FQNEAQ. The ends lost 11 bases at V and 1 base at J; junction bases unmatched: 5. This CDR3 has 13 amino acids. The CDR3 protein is CAGGQGIQETQYF. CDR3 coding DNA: TGTGCCGGGGGACAGGGAATCCAAGAGACCCAGTACTTC.

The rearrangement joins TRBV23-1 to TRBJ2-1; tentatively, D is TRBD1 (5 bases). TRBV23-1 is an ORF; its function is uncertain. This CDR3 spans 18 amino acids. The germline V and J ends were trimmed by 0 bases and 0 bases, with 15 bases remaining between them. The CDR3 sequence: CASSQSVTGEDSYNEQFF. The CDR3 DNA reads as TGCGCCAGCAGTCAATCGGTAACAGGAGAGGACTCCTACAATGAGCAGTTCTTC.

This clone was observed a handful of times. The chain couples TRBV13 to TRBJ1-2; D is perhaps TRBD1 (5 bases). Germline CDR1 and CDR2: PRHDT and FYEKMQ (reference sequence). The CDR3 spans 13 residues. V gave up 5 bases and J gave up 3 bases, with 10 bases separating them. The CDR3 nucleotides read TGTGCCAGCAGCCCCCAGGGAGACTATGGCTACACCTTC. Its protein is CASSPQGDYGYTF.

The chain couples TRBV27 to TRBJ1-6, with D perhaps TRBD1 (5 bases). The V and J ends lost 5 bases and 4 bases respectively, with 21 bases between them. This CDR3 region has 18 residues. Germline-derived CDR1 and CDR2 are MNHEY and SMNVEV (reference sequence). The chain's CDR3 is CASSGIGGTLVYNSPLHF. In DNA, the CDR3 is TGTGCCAGCAGTGGAATAGGAGGGACTCTAGTTTATAATTCACCCCTCCACTTT.

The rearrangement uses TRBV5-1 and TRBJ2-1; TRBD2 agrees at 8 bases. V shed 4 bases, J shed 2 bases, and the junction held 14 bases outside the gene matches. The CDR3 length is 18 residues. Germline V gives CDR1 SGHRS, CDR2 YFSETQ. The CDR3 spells CASSIQSLSGGPYNEQFF. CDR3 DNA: TGCGCCAGCAGCATCCAATCCCTAAGCGGGGGACCCTACAATGAGCAGTTCTTC.

CDR3: CASSSGTGTYEQYF. The DNA for the CDR3 is TGTGCCAGCAGCTCCGGGACAGGAACCTACGAGCAGTACTTC. The chain couples TRBV6-5 to TRBJ2-7; 8 nucleotides line up with TRBD1. Trimming cost V 6 bases and J 2 bases; bases outside gene matches: 6. Germline CDR1 and CDR2: MNHEY and SVGAGI. This CDR3 comprises 14 residues.

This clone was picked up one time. The CDR3 DNA sequence: TGTGCCAGCAGTTTTTACAGGGACCATTACGGCTACACCTTC. This encodes CASSFYRDHYGYTF. This chain connects TRBV28 to TRBJ1-2; perhaps TRBD1 as D (6 bases). Trimming stripped 3 bases from V and 8 bases from J, with 16 bases between. From germline, CDR1 is MDHEN and CDR2 SYDVKM. The CDR3 sequence is 14 residues long.

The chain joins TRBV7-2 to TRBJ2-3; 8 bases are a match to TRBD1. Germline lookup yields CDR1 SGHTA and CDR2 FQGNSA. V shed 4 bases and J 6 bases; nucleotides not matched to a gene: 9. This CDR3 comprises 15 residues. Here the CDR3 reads CASSSSTGAGDTQYF. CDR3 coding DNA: TGTGCCAGCAGCTCTTCGACAGGGGCAGGGGATACGCAGTATTTT.